A selection of T cell receptor beta chains follows, all from one sample in a study of Ad26.COV2.S vaccination and SARS-CoV-2 variants. This table comes from immunoSEQ multiplex PCR, and its TCRdb copy is limited to in-frame clones, with some not included. This repertoire shows 360,000 or so clones, about 91% found once; its top ten account for 1.9%. This specimen was peripheral blood, taken in a trial of Ad26.COV2.S vaccine versus placebo. The receptor source for this set is a person between 18 and 60 years old who received the Ad26.COV2.S COVID-19 vaccine or a placebo. Each CDR3 is given with its conserved first and last residue. Fields, in order: CDR3 protein, CDR3 DNA, V gene, CDR3 length, D gene, J gene, clone size. A D gene is named only where the DNA matches it firmly. Clone size is not always given. Where it is, it says once, few, many or a class for expanded clones.

CATSRDQTTGMNTEAFF	TGTGCCACCAGCAGAGATCAAACCACAGGAATGAACACTGAAGCTTTCTTT	TRBV15	17	.	TRBJ1-1	.
CASSVGSGRTDTQYF	TGTGCCAGCAGCGTAGGTAGCGGGAGGACGGATACGCAGTATTTT	TRBV9	15	TRBD2	TRBJ2-3	.
CASGTGTVYGYTF	TGTGCCAGCGGAACCGGGACGGTCTATGGCTACACCTTC	TRBV12-3/TRBV12-4	13	.	TRBJ1-2	.
CASSGLRGEQFF	TGTGCCAGCAGCGGGCTGCGGGGGGAGCAGTTCTTC	TRBV9	12	TRBD2	TRBJ2-1	.
CASSLEGVGAFF	TGTGCCAGCAGCTTAGAGGGGGTTGGAGCTTTCTTT	TRBV11-3	12	.	TRBJ1-1	.
CASSYRGATNEKLFF	TGTGCCAGCAGTTACAGGGGTGCAACTAATGAAAAACTGTTTTTT	TRBV7-6	15	TRBD1	TRBJ1-4	.
CASSLNIGFYGYTF	TGCGCCAGCAGCTTGAATATCGGCTTCTATGGCTACACCTTC	TRBV5-1	14	.	TRBJ1-2	.
CASSQPGTSGGQQFF	TGCGCCAGCAGCCAACCTGGGACTAGCGGGGGACAGCAGTTCTTC	TRBV5-1	15	TRBD2	TRBJ2-1	.
CASSKGGTTYNEQFF	TGTGCCAGCAGCAAGGGGGGCACCACCTACAATGAGCAGTTCTTC	TRBV6-5	15	.	TRBJ2-1	.
CASSPLGRGVLMNTEAFF	TGTGCCAGCTCACCATTGGGCAGGGGTGTGCTAATGAACACTGAAGCTTTCTTT	TRBV18	18	.	TRBJ1-1	once
CASRDLSRRYEQYF	TGTGCCAGCCGAGACCTATCTAGACGCTACGAGCAGTACTTC	TRBV2	14	.	TRBJ2-7	.
CASSSASGRRVTQYF	TGTGCCAGCAGTTCCGCTAGCGGGAGGAGGGTGACCCAGTACTTC	TRBV28	15	TRBD2	TRBJ2-5	.
CAWSVTTQTGTPDTGELFF	TGTGCCTGGAGTGTGACCACTCAAACCGGGACGCCGGACACCGGGGAGCTGTTTTTT	TRBV30	19	.	TRBJ2-2	once
CASSIPRDGEAFF	TGTGCCAGTAGTATCCCCCGGGACGGTGAAGCTTTCTTT	TRBV19	13	.	TRBJ1-1	.
CASSLRQPSTDTQYF	TGTGCCAGCAGCTTGAGACAACCTAGCACAGATACGCAGTATTTT	TRBV7-8	15	.	TRBJ2-3	.
CASPRGEGSPLHF	TGTGCCAGCCCCAGGGGAGAAGGATCACCCCTCCACTTT	TRBV21-1	13	.	TRBJ1-6	.
CASSHPTAGGSYEQYF	TGCGCCAGCAGCCATCCCACAGCGGGAGGTTCCTACGAGCAGTACTTC	TRBV4-3	16	TRBD2	TRBJ2-7	.
CASSVDSGVYNEQFF	TGTGCCAGCAGTGTGGATAGCGGAGTCTACAATGAGCAGTTCTTC	TRBV2	15	.	TRBJ2-1	.
CASSPPAAKNIQYF	TGTGCCAGCTCACCACCAGCGGCCAAAAACATTCAGTACTTC	TRBV18	14	.	TRBJ2-4	.
CASSQGTGNEKLFF	TGCGCCAGCAGCCAAGGGACAGGTAATGAAAAACTGTTTTTT	TRBV4-1	14	TRBD1	TRBJ1-4	.
CASAASGGNTGELFF	TGTGCCAGCGCCGCTAGCGGGGGGAACACCGGGGAGCTGTTTTTT	TRBV28	15	TRBD2	TRBJ2-2	.
CASSLTDSSQLYEQYF	TGTGCCAGCAGCTTAACGGACAGTTCCCAACTCTACGAGCAGTACTTC	TRBV7-3	16	.	TRBJ2-7	.
CASSSDGNLAKNIQYF	TGTGCCAGCAGCTCGGACGGAAACCTAGCCAAAAACATTCAGTACTTC	TRBV7-3	16	.	TRBJ2-4	.
CASSLTSGISDTQYF	TGTGCCAGCAGCTTGACTAGCGGGATTTCAGATACGCAGTATTTT	TRBV5-4	15	TRBD2	TRBJ2-3	.
CSARGDRGAFF	TGCAGTGCTAGAGGGGACAGGGGAGCTTTCTTT	TRBV20-1	11	TRBD1	TRBJ1-1	.
CSVDNPSPSVSTDTQYF	TGCAGCGTTGATAATCCTAGCCCTAGCGTCAGCACAGATACGCAGTATTTT	TRBV29-1	17	.	TRBJ2-3	.
CASSYREQAKLFF	TGTGCCAGCAGTTACCGGGAGCAAGCAAAACTGTTTTTT	TRBV6-5	13	.	TRBJ1-4	.
CASSSTNTAREQYF	TGTGCCAGCAGCTCTACGAATACAGCGCGCGAGCAGTACTTC	TRBV5-6	14	.	TRBJ2-7	.
CASFVAGGIGELFF	TGTGCCAGCTTTGTGGCAGGGGGTATCGGGGAGCTGTTTTTT	TRBV28	14	TRBD1	TRBJ2-2	.
CASSFLGAYYEQYF	TGTGCCAGCAGCTTTTTAGGGGCGTACTACGAGCAGTACTTC	TRBV7-2	14	.	TRBJ2-7	few
CASSPNTEQYF	TGTGCCAGCAGCCCTAACACCGAGCAGTACTTC	TRBV6-6	11	.	TRBJ2-7	.
CASSLVPPSGSSYNEQFF	TGTGCCAGCAGCTTAGTGCCCCCTAGCGGGAGCTCCTACAATGAGCAGTTCTTC	TRBV11-3	18	TRBD2	TRBJ2-1	once
CASSLGLGGEQYF	TGCGCCAGCAGCTTGGGACTAGGAGGGGAGCAGTACTTC	TRBV5-1	13	.	TRBJ2-7	.
CASSRSSTDTQYF	TGTGCCAGCAGCCGATCTAGCACAGATACGCAGTATTTT	TRBV7-9	13	.	TRBJ2-3	.
CASSQEDDRGREAFF	TGTGCCAGCAGCCAAGAAGATGACAGGGGGCGCGAAGCTTTCTTT	TRBV4-2	15	TRBD1	TRBJ1-1	once
CASSPRTGNSGNTIYF	TGTGCCAGCAGCCCCCGGACAGGGAACTCTGGAAACACCATATATTTT	TRBV14	16	TRBD1	TRBJ1-3	.
CASSASGGANEKLFF	TGTGCCAGCAGTGCTTCAGGGGGCGCTAATGAAAAACTGTTTTTT	TRBV28	15	TRBD1	TRBJ1-4	.
CASSARTGESYEQYF	TGTGCCAGCAGCGCCAGGACAGGGGAGTCCTACGAGCAGTACTTC	TRBV9	15	TRBD1	TRBJ2-7	.
CSACQGLYTEAFF	TGCAGCGCGTGCCAGGGCTTATACACTGAAGCTTTCTTT	TRBV29-1	13	.	TRBJ1-1	.
CAWSFGGADTEAFF	TGTGCCTGGAGTTTTGGGGGCGCGGACACTGAAGCTTTCTTT	TRBV30	14	.	TRBJ1-1	once
CASSLVRGSTEAFF	TGTGCCAGCAGCTTAGTGAGGGGGAGCACTGAAGCTTTCTTT	TRBV11-3	14	.	TRBJ1-1	.
CASSSSGISYNEQFF	TGTGCCAGCAGCTCGAGCGGAATCTCCTACAATGAGCAGTTCTTC	TRBV2	15	.	TRBJ2-1	.
CASSVESNTEAFF	TGTGCCAGCAGCGTAGAATCTAACACTGAAGCTTTCTTT	TRBV9	13	.	TRBJ1-1	.
CASSAEGPSSYNSPLHF	TGTGCCAGCAGCGCCGAGGGACCGAGCTCCTATAATTCACCCCTCCACTTT	TRBV9	17	.	TRBJ1-6	.
CASSPADSNQPQHF	TGTGCCAGCAGTCCCGCGGATAGCAATCAGCCCCAGCATTTT	TRBV6-5	14	.	TRBJ1-5	.
CASSLSIGQGTGGRFF	TGTGCCAGCAGTTTATCGATTGGACAGGGCACCGGGGGTCGGTTCTTC	TRBV27	16	TRBD1	TRBJ2-1	.
CASSKGQGANQPQHF	TGTGCCAGCAGCAAAGGACAGGGGGCAAATCAGCCCCAGCATTTT	TRBV9	15	TRBD1	TRBJ1-5	.
CAWMLGSNTEAFF	TGTGCCTGGATGCTGGGATCGAACACTGAAGCTTTCTTT	TRBV30	13	.	TRBJ1-1	.
CASSETPGGADYGYTF	TGTGCCAGCAGTGAGACACCAGGGGGCGCCGACTATGGCTACACCTTC	TRBV6-1	16	TRBD1	TRBJ1-2	.
CASSLSGPQETQYF	TGTGCCAGCAGCCTTTCCGGGCCACAAGAGACCCAGTACTTC	TRBV7-3	14	.	TRBJ2-5	.